The clone carrying this T cell receptor (beta chain) occurred many times. Its matching antigen is unknown. The study excluded patients with uncontrolled infection, other autoimmune disease, pregnancy or lactation. The diagnoses drew upon clinical symptoms, serum thyroxine and TRAb, thyroid ultrasound and orbital computed tomography. The sample originates from a study of T cells in Graves' hyperthyroidism and ophthalmopathy. General study findings and limits: Most expanded thyroid clonotypes above 0.001 recurred in blood.

Amplified TCR beta CDR3 regions came from RNA transcripts. The study used the HTBI primer set for a first-round RT-PCR of the TCR CDR3. MiXCR was run by TCRdb on the multiplex PCR reads, yielding one entry per CDR3 protein. The data show a few hundred thousand distinct CDR3 sequences, 17% seen once. The CDR3 is 13 residues long. V was pared by 4 bases and J by 4 bases, with 3 bases of the junction left unmatched. The germline gives CDR1 MNHEY, CDR2 SMNVEV (reference sequence). Sequenced sample: blood. This TCR derives from a woman aged 18-29 years with Graves' ophthalmopathy. This rearrangement joins TRBV27 to TRBJ1-1; 7 nucleotides agree with TRBD1. The CDR3 protein is CASSSDRATEAFF. The CDR3 nucleotides read TGTGCCAGCAGTTCAGACAGGGCCACTGAAGCTTTCTTT.